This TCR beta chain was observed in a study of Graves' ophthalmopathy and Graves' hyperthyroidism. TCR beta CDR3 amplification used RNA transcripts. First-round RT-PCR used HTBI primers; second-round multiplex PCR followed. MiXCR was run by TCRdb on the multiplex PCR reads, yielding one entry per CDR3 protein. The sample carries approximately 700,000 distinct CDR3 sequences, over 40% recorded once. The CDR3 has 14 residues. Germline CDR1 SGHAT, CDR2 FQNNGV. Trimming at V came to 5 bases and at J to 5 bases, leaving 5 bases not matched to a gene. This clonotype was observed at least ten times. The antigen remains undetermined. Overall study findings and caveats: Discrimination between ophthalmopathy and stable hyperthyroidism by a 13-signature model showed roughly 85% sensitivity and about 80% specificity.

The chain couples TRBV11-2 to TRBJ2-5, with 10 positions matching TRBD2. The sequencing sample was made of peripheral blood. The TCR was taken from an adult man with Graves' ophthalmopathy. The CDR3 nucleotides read TGTGCCAGCAGCCCACTAGCGGGGTTGGAGACCCAGTACTTC. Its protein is CASSPLAGLETQYF.